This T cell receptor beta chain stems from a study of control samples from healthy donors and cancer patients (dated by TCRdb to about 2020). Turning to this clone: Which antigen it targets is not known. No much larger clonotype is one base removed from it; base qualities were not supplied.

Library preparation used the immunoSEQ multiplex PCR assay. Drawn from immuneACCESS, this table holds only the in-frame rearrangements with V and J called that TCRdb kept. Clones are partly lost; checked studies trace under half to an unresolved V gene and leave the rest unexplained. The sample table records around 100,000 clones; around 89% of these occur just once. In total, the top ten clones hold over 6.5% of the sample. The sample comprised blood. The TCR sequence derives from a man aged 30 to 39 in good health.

The CDR3 loop reads CASISRTGGTGELFF. The DNA reads TGCGCCAGCATATCACGGACAGGGGGGACCGGGGAGCTGTTTTTT. The V and J segments used are TRBV5-1 and TRBJ2-2; 10 bases in between match TRBD1. The germline V gene encodes CDR1 SGHRS and CDR2 YFSETQ. Trimming accounts for 6 bases at V and 5 bases at J, while the number of junction bases matched to no gene is 7. The CDR3 runs 15 amino acids, cysteine and phenylalanine included. The retained sequence is limited to the CDR3, 45 bases, with the frame set at the first base.